The rows below give T cell receptor beta chains drawn from one sample of a study of blood T cells in healthy people across ages. MiXCR, run by TCRdb on the 5' RACE reads, gives a single entry per CDR3 protein. The sample shows around 1.5 million distinct CDR3 sequences, roughly 59% of them seen only once. Specimen: blood. The receptors shown here come from a man in his late teens or twenties in good health. CDR3s include the opening cysteine and the closing phenylalanine or tryptophan. A D gene is named only where the DNA matches it firmly. Clone size is not always given. Where it is, it says once, few, many or a class for expanded clones.

size: .; J: TRBJ1-3; D: .; V: TRBV5-6; DNA: TGTGCCAGCAGCCATGGCGTAGGTGGAAACACCATATATTTT; CDR3: CASSHGVGGNTIYF
size: .; J: TRBJ2-5; D: .; V: TRBV6-5; DNA: TGTGCCAGCAGTCTCTATTCGGTACGGGAGACCCAGTACTTC; CDR3: CASSLYSVRETQYF
size: .; J: TRBJ2-7; D: TRBD2; V: TRBV20-1; DNA: TGCAGTGCTATAGCGGGGGAACCCTACGAGCAGTACTTC; CDR3: CSAIAGEPYEQYF
size: few; J: TRBJ2-3; D: TRBD2; V: TRBV20-1; DNA: TGCAGTGCTAGGGAACTAGCGCGTACAGATACGCAGTATTTT; CDR3: CSARELARTDTQYF
size: .; J: TRBJ2-3; D: TRBD2; V: TRBV11-3; DNA: TGTGCCAGCAGCTTAGACCGTTTCGGCGGGGGAGACACAGATACGCAGTATTTT; CDR3: CASSLDRFGGGDTDTQYF
size: .; J: TRBJ1-2; D: .; V: TRBV30; DNA: TGTGCCTGGAGTAGGGATACCTATGGCTACACCTTC; CDR3: CAWSRDTYGYTF
size: few; J: TRBJ1-5; D: .; V: TRBV7-9; DNA: TGTGCCAGCAGCTTAGGAGGTTTAGAAGGGACTCGGCCCCAGCATTTT; CDR3: CASSLGGLEGTRPQHF
size: .; J: TRBJ2-7; D: .; V: TRBV19; DNA: TGTGCCAGTAGTGCTAGTAGCGGCAGCTCCTACGAGCAGTACTTC; CDR3: CASSASSGSSYEQYF
size: .; J: TRBJ1-6; D: .; V: TRBV4-3; DNA: TGCGCCAGCAGCCAAGGACCCGGGAGCTCCTATAATTCACCCCTCCACTTT; CDR3: CASSQGPGSSYNSPLHF
size: .; J: TRBJ2-1; D: .; V: TRBV6-1; DNA: TGTGCCAGCAGTGACGCCTGGGAGGAGCGGCTTAACGATGAGCAGTTCTTC; CDR3: CASSDAWEERLNDEQFF
size: .; J: TRBJ2-1; D: .; V: TRBV7-2; DNA: TGTGCCAGCACCCAGTCGGCGGGGAGTTATAGGTCCTACAATGAGCAGTTCTTC; CDR3: CASTQSAGSYRSYNEQFF
size: .; J: TRBJ2-2; D: TRBD2; V: TRBV4-3; DNA: TGCGCCAGCAGCCAAGATCGGGGGGGCCTTGTCGGGGAGCTGTTTTTT; CDR3: CASSQDRGGLVGELFF
size: few; J: TRBJ1-2; D: TRBD1; V: TRBV5-1; DNA: TGCGCCAGCAGTAAAGGGGGCATCTATGGCTACACCTTC; CDR3: CASSKGGIYGYTF
size: .; J: TRBJ1-5; D: .; V: TRBV21-1; DNA: TGTGCCAGCAGCAAAGTAAAAGGGCCCTATCAGCCCCAGCATTTT; CDR3: CASSKVKGPYQPQHF
size: few; J: TRBJ2-7; D: .; V: TRBV27; DNA: TGTGCCACCGGGCGCTGGGACGGCTACGAGCAGTACTTC; CDR3: CATGRWDGYEQYF
size: many; J: TRBJ2-7; D: TRBD1; V: TRBV11-2; DNA: TGTGCCAGCAGCGCTAGGACAGGGGGCTACGAGCAGTACTTC; CDR3: CASSARTGGYEQYF
size: .; J: TRBJ1-2; D: .; V: TRBV5-6; DNA: TGTGCCAGCAGCTTAGATGTTGGGGGCACTAACTATGGCTACACCTTC; CDR3: CASSLDVGGTNYGYTF
size: .; J: TRBJ1-2; D: .; V: TRBV14; DNA: TGTGCCAGCAGTCGCGGGGCCTATGGCTACACCTTC; CDR3: CASSRGAYGYTF
size: .; J: TRBJ2-3; D: .; V: TRBV29-1; DNA: TGCAGCGTTGAAGCACCGAACACAGATACGCAGTATTTT; CDR3: CSVEAPNTDTQYF
size: .; J: TRBJ2-7; D: TRBD1; V: TRBV10-3; DNA: TGTGCCATCAGTGAGGTTGACAGGGACGGCTACGAGCAGTACTTC; CDR3: CAISEVDRDGYEQYF
size: .; J: TRBJ2-7; D: .; V: TRBV27; DNA: TGTGCCAGCAGTTTAAGCACAGGACCGAACTACGAGCAGTACTTC; CDR3: CASSLSTGPNYEQYF